This passage covers 5 T cell receptor beta chains from one sample sequenced in a study of shared clonotypes between healthy human individuals. Measured with immunoSEQ multiplex PCR; TCRdb has only the in-frame clones, and not every one. The sample holds some 2 million clones, about 95% seen once. Naive CD8 isolation took CD45RO-negative cells positively selected for CCR7 and excluded terminally differentiated effector memory CD45RA+ cells. Input material: naive CD8+ T cells sorted from blood. Every receptor here comes from a man between 18 and 35 years old in good health.

This rearrangement joins TRBV7-9 to TRBJ1-4; 10 nucleotides agree with TRBD1. The V and J ends lost 5 bases and 6 bases, in that order; junction bases with no gene match: 6. This CDR3 comprises 15 residues. CDR1 SEHNR and CDR2 FQNEAQ come from the germline V gene (reference sequence). CDR3 region: CASSLAGTGDEKLFF. CDR3 DNA sequence: TGTGCCAGCAGCCTGGCCGGGACAGGGGATGAAAAACTGTTTTTT.

The genes are TRBV7-6 and TRBJ2-1; 11 nucleotides agree with TRBD2. Germline-derived CDR1 and CDR2 are SGHVS and FNYEAQ. The trim removed 1 base at V and 0 bases at J, leaving 8 bases unmatched. This CDR3 is built from 19 residues. The CDR3 sequence is CASSLVLAGGPHSYNEQFF. The DNA of the CDR3 is TGTGCCAGCAGCTTAGTATTAGCGGGAGGGCCTCACTCCTACAATGAGCAGTTCTTC.

The genes are TRBV6-5 and TRBJ1-1, with a weak D call TRBD1 (5 bases). Germline V gene sequence: CDR1 MNHEY, CDR2 SVGAGI. This CDR3 has 16 amino acids. V lost 0 bases and J 0 bases, leaving 11 bases between the germline ends. CDR3 sequence: CASSYSMTGLNTEAFF. The CDR3 nucleotides are TGTGCCAGCAGTTACTCCATGACGGGGCTGAACACTGAAGCTTTCTTT.

In this sample, this clone turned up once. The rearrangement uses TRBV27 and TRBJ2-3, with 9 nucleotides matching TRBD2. The germline CDR1 and CDR2 sequences are MNHEY and SMNVEV (reference sequence). J gave up 1 base and V 4 bases, and 3 bases lay outside the gene matches. This CDR3 spans 15 amino acids. The CDR3 DNA sequence: TGTGCCAGCAGTTCAATAGCGGGGGGCACAGATACGCAGTATTTT. It encodes CASSSIAGGTDTQYF.

J is TRBJ1-1 and V is TRBV28; D may be TRBD1 (6 bases). The CDR3 is made up of 13 amino acids. V lost 2 bases and J 9 bases, leaving 13 bases between the germline ends. Looked up from germline, CDR1 is MDHEN and CDR2 is SYDVKM. The CDR3 sequence: CASSLIGGAQAFF. CDR3 sequence (DNA): TGTGCCAGCAGTTTAATAGGGGGAGCACAAGCTTTCTTT. The full variable domain, in which reference TRBV28 and TRBJ1-1 provide the parts outside the CDR3, is DVKVTQSSRYLVKRTGEKVFLECVQDMDHENMFWYRQDPGLGLRLIYFSYDVKMKEKGDIPEGYSVSREKKERFSLILESASTNQTSMYLCASSLIGGAQAFFGQGTRLTVV.